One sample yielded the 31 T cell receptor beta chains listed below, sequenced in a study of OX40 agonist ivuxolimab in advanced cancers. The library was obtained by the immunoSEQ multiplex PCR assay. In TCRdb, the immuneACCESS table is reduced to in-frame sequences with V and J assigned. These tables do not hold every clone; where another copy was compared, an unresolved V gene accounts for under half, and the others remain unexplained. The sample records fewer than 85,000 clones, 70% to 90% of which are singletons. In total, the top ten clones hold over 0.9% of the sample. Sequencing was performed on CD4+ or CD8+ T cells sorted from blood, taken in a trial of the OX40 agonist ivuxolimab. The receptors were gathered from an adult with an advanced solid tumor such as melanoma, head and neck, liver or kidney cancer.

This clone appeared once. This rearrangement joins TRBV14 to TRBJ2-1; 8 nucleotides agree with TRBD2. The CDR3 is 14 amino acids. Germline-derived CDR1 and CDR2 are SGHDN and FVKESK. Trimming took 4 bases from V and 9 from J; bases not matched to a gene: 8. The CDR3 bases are TGTGCCAGCAGCCGGCCGGGACTAGGGGGTGAGCAGTTCTTC. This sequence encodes CASSRPGLGGEQFF.

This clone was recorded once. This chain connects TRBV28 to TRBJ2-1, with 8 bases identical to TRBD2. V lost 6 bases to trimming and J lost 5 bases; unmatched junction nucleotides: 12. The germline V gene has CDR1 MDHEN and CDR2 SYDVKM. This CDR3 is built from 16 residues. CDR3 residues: CASSLHIAGSHNEQFF. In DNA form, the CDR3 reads TGTGCCAGCAGCCTACATATAGCGGGGTCTCACAATGAGCAGTTCTTC.

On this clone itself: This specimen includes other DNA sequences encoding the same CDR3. In nucleotides, the CDR3 is TGTGCCAGCAGGCAGGGTGTTAGCAATCAGCCCCAGCATTTT. Encoded protein: CASRQGVSNQPQHF. V is TRBV2 and J is TRBJ1-5, with D possibly being TRBD1 (5 bases). The CDR3 loop spans 14 amino acids. V shed 6 bases and J shed 0 bases, with 9 bases lying between them. Germline V gives CDR1 SNHLY, CDR2 FYNNEI.

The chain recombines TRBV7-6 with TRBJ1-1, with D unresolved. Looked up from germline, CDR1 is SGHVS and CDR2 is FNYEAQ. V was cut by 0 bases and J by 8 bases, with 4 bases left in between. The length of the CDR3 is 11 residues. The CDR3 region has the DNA TGTGCCAGCAGCTTAGCTCCAGAAGCTTTCTTT. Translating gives CASSLAPEAFF.

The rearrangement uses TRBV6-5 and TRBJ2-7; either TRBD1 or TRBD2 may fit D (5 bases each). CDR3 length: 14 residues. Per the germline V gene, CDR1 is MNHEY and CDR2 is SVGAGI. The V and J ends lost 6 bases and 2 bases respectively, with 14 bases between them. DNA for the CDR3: TGTGCCAGCAGCCTTCTGTGGGGGACCTACGAGCAGTACTTC. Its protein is CASSLLWGTYEQYF.

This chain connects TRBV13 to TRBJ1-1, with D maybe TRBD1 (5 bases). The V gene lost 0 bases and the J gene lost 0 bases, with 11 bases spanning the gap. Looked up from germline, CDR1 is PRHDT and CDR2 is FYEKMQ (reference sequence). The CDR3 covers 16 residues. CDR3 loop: CASSLGTVYMNTEAFF. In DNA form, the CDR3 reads TGTGCCAGCAGCTTAGGGACAGTTTACATGAACACTGAAGCTTTCTTT.

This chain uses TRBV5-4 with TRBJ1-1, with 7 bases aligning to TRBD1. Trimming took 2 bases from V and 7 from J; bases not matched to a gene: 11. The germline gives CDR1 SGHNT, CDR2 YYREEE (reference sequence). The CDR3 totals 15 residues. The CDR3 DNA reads TGTGCCAGCAGCTTAAGACAGGGAGGGGTTCATGAAGCTTTCTTT. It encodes CASSLRQGGVHEAFF.

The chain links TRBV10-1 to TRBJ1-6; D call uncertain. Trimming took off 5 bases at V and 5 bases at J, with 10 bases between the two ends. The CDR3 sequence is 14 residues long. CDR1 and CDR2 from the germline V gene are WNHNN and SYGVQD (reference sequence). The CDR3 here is CASSPGPDNSPLHF. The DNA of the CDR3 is TGCGCCAGCAGTCCCGGGCCAGATAATTCACCCCTCCACTTT.

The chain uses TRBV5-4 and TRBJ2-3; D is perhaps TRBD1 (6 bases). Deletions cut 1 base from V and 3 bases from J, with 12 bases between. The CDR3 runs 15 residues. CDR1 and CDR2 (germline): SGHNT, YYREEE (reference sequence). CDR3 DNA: TGTGCCAGCAGCTTGACAGGGTCCCGGACAGATACGCAGTATTTT. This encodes CASSLTGSRTDTQYF. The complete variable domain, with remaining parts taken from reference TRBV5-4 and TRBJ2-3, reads ETGVTQSPTHLIKTRGQQVTLRCSSQSGHNTVSWYQQALGQGPQFIFQYYREEENGRGNFPPRFSGLQFPNYSSELNVNALELDDSALYLCASSLTGSRTDTQYFGPGTRLTVL.

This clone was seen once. Here the CDR3 DNA reads TGTGCCAGCAGTGAATGGGGGACAGTGGAGCTGTTTTTT. Translated, it gives CASSEWGTVELFF. The chain joins TRBV6-1 to TRBJ2-2, with 7 bases aligning to TRBD1. The CDR3 length is 13 residues. V lost 2 bases to trimming and J lost 10 bases; unmatched junction nucleotides: 4. Per germline, CDR1 MNHNS and CDR2 SASEGT.

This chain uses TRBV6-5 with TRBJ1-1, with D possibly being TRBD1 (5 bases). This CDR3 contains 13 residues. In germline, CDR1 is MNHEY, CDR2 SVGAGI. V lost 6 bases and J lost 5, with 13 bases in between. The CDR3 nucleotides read TGTGCCAGCAGGCCGGGGGTATGGACTGAAGCTTTCTTT. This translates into CASRPGVWTEAFF.

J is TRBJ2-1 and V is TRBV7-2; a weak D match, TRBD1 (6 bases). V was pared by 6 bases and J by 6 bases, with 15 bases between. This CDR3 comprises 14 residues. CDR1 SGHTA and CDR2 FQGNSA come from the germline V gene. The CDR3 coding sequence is TGTGCCAGCAGAGAGTGGACAGAGGGCAATGAGCAGTTCTTC. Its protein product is CASREWTEGNEQFF.

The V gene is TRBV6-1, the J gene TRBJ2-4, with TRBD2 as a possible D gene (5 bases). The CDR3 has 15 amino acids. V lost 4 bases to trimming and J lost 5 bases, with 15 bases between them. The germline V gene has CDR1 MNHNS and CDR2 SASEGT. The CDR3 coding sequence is TGTGCCAGCAGTGTGGGCGGGCAGAGCCAAAACATTCAGTACTTC. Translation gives CASSVGGQSQNIQYF.

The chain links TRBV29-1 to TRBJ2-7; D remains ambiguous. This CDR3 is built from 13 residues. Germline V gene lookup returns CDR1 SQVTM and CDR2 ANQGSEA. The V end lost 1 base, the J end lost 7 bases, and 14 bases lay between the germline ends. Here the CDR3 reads CSVEVRHGWEQYF. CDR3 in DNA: TGCAGCGTTGAAGTACGACACGGTTGGGAGCAGTACTTC.

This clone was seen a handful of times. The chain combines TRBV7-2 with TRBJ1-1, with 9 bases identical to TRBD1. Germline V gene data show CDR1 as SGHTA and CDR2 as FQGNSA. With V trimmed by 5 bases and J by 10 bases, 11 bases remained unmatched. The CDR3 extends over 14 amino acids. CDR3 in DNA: TGTGCCAGCAGCCCACAGGGGGCGGAGGTCGGAGCTTTCTTT. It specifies CASSPQGAEVGAFF.

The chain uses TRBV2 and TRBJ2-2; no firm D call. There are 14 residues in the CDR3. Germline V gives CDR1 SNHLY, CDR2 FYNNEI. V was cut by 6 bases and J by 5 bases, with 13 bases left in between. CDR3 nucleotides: TGTGCCAGCAGGGGTGGAGATTGGACCGGGGAGCTGTTTTTT. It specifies CASRGGDWTGELFF. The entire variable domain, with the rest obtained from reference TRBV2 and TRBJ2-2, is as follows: EPEVTQTPSHQVTQMGQEVILRCVPISNHLYFYWYRQILGQKVEFLVSFYNNEISEKSEIFDDQFSVERPDGSNFTLKIRSTKLEDSAMYFCASRGGDWTGELFFGEGSRLTVL.

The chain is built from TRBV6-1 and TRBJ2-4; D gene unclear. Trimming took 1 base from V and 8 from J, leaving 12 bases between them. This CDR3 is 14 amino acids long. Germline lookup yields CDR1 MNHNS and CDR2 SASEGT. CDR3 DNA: TGTGCCAGCAGTGAAGGCGGACCGGTGGACATTCAGTACTTC. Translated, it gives CASSEGGPVDIQYF.

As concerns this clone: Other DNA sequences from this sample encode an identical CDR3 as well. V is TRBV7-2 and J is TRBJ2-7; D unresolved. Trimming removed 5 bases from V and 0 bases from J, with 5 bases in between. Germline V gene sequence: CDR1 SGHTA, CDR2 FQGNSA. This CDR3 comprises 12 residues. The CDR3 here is CASSPSSYEQYF. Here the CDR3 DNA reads TGTGCCAGCAGCCCGAGCTCCTACGAGCAGTACTTC.

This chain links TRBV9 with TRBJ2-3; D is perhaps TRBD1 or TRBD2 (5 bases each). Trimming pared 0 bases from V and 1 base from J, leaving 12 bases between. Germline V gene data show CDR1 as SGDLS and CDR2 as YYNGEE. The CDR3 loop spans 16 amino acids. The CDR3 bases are TGTGCCAGCAGCGTAGGTGAGGGGCGGGGCACAGATACGCAGTATTTT. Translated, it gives CASSVGEGRGTDTQYF.

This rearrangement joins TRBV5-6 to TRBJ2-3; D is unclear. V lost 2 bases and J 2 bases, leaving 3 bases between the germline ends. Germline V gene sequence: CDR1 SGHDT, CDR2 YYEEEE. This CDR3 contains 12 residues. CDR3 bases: TGTGCCAGCAGCTTAGACACAGATACGCAGTATTTT. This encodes CASSLDTDTQYF.

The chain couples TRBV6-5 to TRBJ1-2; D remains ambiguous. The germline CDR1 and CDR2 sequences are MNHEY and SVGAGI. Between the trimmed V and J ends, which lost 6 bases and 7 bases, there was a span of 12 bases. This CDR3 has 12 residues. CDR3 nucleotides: TGTGCCAGCAGCGACCGAGGGAGTGGCTACACCTTC. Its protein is CASSDRGSGYTF.

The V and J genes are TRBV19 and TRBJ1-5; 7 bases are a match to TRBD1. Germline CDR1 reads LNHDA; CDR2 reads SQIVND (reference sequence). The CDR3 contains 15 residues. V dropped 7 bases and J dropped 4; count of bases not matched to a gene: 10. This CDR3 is CASTRGPLGNQPQHF. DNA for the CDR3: TGTGCCAGTACGAGGGGGCCCTTAGGGAATCAGCCCCAGCATTTT.

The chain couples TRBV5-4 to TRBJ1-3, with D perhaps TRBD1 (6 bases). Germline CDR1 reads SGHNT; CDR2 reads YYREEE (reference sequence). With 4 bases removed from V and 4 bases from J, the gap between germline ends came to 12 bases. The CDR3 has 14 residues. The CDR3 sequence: CASSTQGSGNTIYF. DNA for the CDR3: TGTGCCAGCAGCACTCAGGGGTCCGGAAACACCATATATTTT.

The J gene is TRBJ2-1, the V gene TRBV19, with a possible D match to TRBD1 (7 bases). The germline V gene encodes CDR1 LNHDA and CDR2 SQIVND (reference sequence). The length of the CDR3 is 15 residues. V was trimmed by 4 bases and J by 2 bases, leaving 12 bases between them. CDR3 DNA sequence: TGTGCCAGTAGTAGGGGGGACAGTCCCTACAATGAGCAGTTCTTC. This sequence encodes CASSRGDSPYNEQFF.

The CDR3 nucleotides read TGTGCCTGGAGTGATACTAGCGGCTCCTACGAGCAGTACTTC. The encoded protein is CAWSDTSGSYEQYF. The chain employs TRBV30 and TRBJ2-7, with TRBD2 matching over 8 bases. V shed 1 base and J 0 bases; nucleotides not matched to a gene: 2. The germline CDR1 and CDR2 sequences are GTSNPN and SVGIG (reference sequence). CDR3 length: 14 residues.

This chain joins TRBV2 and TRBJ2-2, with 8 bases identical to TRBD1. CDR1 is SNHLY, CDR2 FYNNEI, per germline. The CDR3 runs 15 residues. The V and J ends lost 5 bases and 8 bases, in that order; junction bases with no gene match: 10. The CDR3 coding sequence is TGTGCCAGCAGTATACGGACAGGGATTACGGGGGAGCTGTTTTTT. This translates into CASSIRTGITGELFF.

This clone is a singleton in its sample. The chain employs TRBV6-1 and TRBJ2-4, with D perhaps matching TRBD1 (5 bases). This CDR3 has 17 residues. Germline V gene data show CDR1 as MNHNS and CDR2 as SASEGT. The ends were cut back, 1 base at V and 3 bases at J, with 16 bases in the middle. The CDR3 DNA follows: TGTGCCAGCAGTGAAGGGGTCAGGGTGTTGGGCAAAAACATTCAGTACTTC. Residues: CASSEGVRVLGKNIQYF.

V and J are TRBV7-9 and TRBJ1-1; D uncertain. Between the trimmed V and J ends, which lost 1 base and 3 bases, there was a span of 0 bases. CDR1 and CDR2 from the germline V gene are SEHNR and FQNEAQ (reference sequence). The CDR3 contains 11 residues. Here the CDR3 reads CASSLDTEAFF. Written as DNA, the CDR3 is TGTGCCAGCAGCTTAGACACTGAAGCTTTCTTT.

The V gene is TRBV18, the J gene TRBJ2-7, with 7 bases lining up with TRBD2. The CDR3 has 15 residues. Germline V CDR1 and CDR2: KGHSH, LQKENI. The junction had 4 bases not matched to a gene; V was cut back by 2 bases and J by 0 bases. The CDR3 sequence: CASSPRASGSYEQYF. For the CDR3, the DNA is TGTGCCAGCTCACCAAGGGCTAGCGGCTCCTACGAGCAGTACTTC.

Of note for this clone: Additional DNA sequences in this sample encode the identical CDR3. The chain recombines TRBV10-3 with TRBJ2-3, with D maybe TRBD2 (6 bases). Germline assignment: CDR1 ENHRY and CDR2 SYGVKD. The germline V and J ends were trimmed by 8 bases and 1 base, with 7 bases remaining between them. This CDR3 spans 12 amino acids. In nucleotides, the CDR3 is TGTGCCATCTCGGGGGGCACAGATACGCAGTATTTT. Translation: CAISGGTDTQYF.

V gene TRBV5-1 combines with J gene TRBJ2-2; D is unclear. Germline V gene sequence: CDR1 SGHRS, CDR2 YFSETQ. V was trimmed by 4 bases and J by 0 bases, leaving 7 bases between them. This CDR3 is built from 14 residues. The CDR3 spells CASSRGSNTGELFF. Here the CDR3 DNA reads TGCGCCAGCAGCAGAGGATCGAACACCGGGGAGCTGTTTTTT.